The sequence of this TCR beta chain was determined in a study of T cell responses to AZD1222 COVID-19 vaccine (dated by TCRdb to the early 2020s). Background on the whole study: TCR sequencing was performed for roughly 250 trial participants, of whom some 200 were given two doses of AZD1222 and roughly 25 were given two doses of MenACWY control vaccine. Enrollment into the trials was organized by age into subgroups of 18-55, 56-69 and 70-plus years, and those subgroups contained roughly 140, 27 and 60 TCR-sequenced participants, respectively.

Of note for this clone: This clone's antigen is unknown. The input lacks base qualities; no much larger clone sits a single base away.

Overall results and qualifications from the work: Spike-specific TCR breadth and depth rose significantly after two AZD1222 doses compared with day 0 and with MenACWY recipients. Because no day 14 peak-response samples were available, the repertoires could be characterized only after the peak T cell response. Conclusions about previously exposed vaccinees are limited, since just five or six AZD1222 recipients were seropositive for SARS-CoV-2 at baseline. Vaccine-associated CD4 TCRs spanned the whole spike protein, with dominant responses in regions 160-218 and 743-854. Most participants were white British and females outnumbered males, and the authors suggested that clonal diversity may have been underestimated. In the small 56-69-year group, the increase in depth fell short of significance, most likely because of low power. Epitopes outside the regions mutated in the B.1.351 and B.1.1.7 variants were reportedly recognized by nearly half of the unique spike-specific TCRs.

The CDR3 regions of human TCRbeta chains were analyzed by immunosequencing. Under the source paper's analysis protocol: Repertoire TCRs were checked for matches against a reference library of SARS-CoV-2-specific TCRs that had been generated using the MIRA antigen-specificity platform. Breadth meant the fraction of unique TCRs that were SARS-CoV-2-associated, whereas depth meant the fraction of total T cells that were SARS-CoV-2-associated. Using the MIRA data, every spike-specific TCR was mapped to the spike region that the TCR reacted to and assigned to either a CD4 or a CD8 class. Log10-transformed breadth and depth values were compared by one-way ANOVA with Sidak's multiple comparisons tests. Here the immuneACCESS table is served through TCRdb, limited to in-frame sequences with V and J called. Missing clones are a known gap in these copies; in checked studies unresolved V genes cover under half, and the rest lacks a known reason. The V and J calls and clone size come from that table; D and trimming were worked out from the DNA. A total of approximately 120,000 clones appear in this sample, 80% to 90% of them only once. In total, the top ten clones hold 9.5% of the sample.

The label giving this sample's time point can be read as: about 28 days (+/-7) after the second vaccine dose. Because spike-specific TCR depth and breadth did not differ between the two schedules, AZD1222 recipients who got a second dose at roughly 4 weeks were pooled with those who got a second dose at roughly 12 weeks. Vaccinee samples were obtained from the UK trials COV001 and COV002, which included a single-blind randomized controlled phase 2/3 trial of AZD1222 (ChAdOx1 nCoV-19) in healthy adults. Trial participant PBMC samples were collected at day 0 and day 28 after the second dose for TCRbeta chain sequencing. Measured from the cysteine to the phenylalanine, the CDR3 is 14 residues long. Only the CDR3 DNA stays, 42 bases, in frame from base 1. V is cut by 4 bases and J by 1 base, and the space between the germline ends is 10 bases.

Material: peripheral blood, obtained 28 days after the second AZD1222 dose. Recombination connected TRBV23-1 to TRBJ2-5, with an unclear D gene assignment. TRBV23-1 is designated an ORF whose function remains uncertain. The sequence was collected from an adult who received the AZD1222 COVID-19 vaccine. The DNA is TGCGCCAGCAGTCCGTCAGGAGCCCAAGAGACCCAGTACTTC. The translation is CASSPSGAQETQYF.